The clone carrying this T cell receptor beta chain was detected only once. This entry belongs to a study of T cell changes during pregnancy in multiple sclerosis. The germline V gene has CDR1 SGHTA and CDR2 FQGTGA. With V trimmed by 4 bases and J by 6 bases, 12 bases remained unmatched. The CDR3 runs 17 residues. Repertoires were generated with immunoSEQ multiplex PCR, while TCRdb's copy carries only in-frame clones and drops some. This table holds tens of thousands of clones, around 93% found once. The chain carries TRBV7-3 and TRBJ2-1; 10 bases match TRBD2. This specimen was CD4+ T cells from peripheral blood mononuclear cells, taken after pregnancy. This clonotype was obtained from a female donor in good health, enrolled as a control in a pregnancy study. CDR3 protein: CASSSGVRSGGPNEQFF. CDR3 DNA: TGTGCCAGCAGCTCAGGAGTTCGTAGCGGGGGGCCCAATGAGCAGTTCTTC.